The subject of this entry is one T cell receptor beta chain. Within the sample, other DNA sequences also encode this same CDR3. This record belongs to a study of shared clonotypes between healthy human individuals. Study information: A couple of women and a few men aged 18 to 49 made up the donors. Used for every donor were three CD4 naive, three CD4 memory, two CD8 naive and one CD8 memory plate.

The split of CD4+ cells yielded CD45RA+ naive and CD45RA-negative memory subsets. This CDR3 region has 15 residues. Germline-derived CDR1 and CDR2 are SGHRS and YFSETQ. Trimming shortened V by 0 bases and J by 0 bases, and 9 bases separated the two germline ends. The genomic DNA of each subset was split evenly across several immunoSEQ plates. Sequencing was performed with immunoSEQ multiplex PCR; in TCRdb, only in-frame clones are kept and a portion is missing. This sample has millions of clones; 90% to 95% occur once, and the top ten carry about 0.13%. The clonotype comes from a man aged 18 to 29 in good health. This sequence joins TRBV5-1 and TRBJ1-1; no clear D gene. Material: naive CD4+ T cells sorted from blood. Described subset: CD45RA+ positively selected. The DNA of the CDR3 is TGCGCCAGCAGCTTGGATCTGGGGATGAACACTGAAGCTTTCTTT. Translation: CASSLDLGMNTEAFF.